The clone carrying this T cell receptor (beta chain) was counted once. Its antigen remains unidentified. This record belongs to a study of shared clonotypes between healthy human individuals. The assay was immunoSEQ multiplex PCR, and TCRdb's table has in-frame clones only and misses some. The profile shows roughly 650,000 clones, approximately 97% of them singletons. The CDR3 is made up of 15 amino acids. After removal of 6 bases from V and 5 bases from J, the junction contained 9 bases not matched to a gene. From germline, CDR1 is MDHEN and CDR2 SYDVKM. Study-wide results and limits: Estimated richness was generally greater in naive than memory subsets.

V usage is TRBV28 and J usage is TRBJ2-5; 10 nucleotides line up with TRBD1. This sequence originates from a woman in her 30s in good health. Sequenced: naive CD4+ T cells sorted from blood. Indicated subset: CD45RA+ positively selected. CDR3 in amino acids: CASSRKDRGGETQYF. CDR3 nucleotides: TGTGCCAGCAGCCGTAAGGACAGGGGGGGGGAGACCCAGTACTTC.